Shown below are 22 T cell receptor beta chains from a single sample sequenced in a study of naive and memory T cell subsets. The library had UMIs added by 3' ligation of an oligonucleotide to TCR cDNA. Amplification of ligated cDNA took four PCR rounds with SP2 and nested alpha and beta constant primers. TCRdb ran MiXCR on the 5' RACE reads and lists one entry per CDR3 protein. Of about 59,000 distinct CDR3 sequences listed, under 10% are singletons. The receptor source for this set is a female donor in good health.

The rearrangement uses TRBV12-3 or TRBV12-4 and TRBJ2-1; TRBD1 or TRBD2 may be the D gene (5 bases each). V was shortened by 3 bases and J by 6 bases, with 15 bases between the two germline ends. This CDR3 has 15 amino acids. CDR3 DNA: TGTGCCAGCAGTTTTATGGGGGAGTCCGGCAATGAGCAGTTCTTC. It yields the protein CASSFMGESGNEQFF.

This clonotype was picked up many times. The chain couples TRBV6-2 or TRBV6-3 to TRBJ2-7; no firm D call. V was cut by 3 bases and J by 5 bases, with 11 bases left in between. The germline V gene has CDR1 MNHEY and CDR2 SVGEGT. The CDR3 length is 13 residues. The CDR3 region is CASSYEGIHEQYF. In nucleotides, the CDR3 is TGTGCCAGCAGTTATGAAGGGATCCACGAGCAGTACTTC.

This clonotype has just a few counts. The DNA for the CDR3 is TGTGCCAGCTCATGGGAGCGGGAGCAAGAGACCCAGTACTTC. Amino acids: CASSWEREQETQYF. V is TRBV12-3 or TRBV12-4 and J is TRBJ2-5; 8 bases line up with TRBD2. V dropped 8 bases and J dropped 2; count of bases not matched to a gene: 7. This CDR3 spans 14 amino acids.

This clonotype was counted a few times. This sequence joins TRBV20-1 and TRBJ2-3; D remains unclear. V lost 4 bases and J lost 2, with 16 bases in between. The germline gives CDR1 DFQATT, CDR2 SNEGSKA (reference sequence). The CDR3 is 15 residues long. CDR3: CSAINRSRNTDTQYF. Here the CDR3 DNA reads TGCAGTGCTATTAATAGGTCTCGGAACACAGATACGCAGTATTTT.

This clonotype came up many times. The chain links TRBV11-3 to TRBJ1-1; TRBD1 agrees at 7 bases. Germline lookup yields CDR1 SGHNT and CDR2 YENEEA. V shed 4 bases, J shed 3 bases, and the junction held 8 bases outside the gene matches. There are 15 residues in the CDR3. CDR3 bases: TGTGCCAGCAGCTCAACAGGGGCGCGTTACACTGAAGCTTTCTTT. Amino acids: CASSSTGARYTEAFF. Combining the CDR3 with reference TRBV11-3 and TRBJ1-1 gives the whole variable domain EAGVVQSPRYKIIEKKQPVAFWCNPISGHNTLYWYLQNLGQGPELLIRYENEEAVDDSQLPKDRFSAERLKGVDSTLKIQPAELGDSAVYLCASSSTGARYTEAFFGQGTRLTVV.

The chain employs TRBV9 and TRBJ2-1, with D uncertain. Trimming pared 0 bases from V and 3 bases from J, leaving 10 bases between. The CDR3 sequence is 15 residues long. Germline V gene data show CDR1 as SGDLS and CDR2 as YYNGEE. For the CDR3, the DNA is TGTGCCAGCAGCGTAGATATAGACGACTACAATGAGCAGTTCTTC. As protein: CASSVDIDDYNEQFF.

A few counts support this clonotype. The chain is built from TRBV29-1 and TRBJ2-3; D possibly uses TRBD1 or TRBD2 (5 bases each). CDR3 length: 13 amino acids. Deletions cut 6 bases from V and 2 bases from J, with 12 bases between. The germline CDR1 and CDR2 sequences are SQVTM and ANQGSEA. The CDR3 loop is CSVGDGVTDTQYF. In DNA, the CDR3 is TGCAGCGTGGGGGACGGAGTCACAGATACGCAGTATTTT.

The sample holds a few counts of this clonotype. The rearrangement links TRBV12-3 or TRBV12-4 to TRBJ2-5; no definite D call. The CDR3 extends over 11 amino acids. Trimming shortened V by 6 bases and J by 5 bases, and 7 bases separated the two germline ends. The CDR3 coding sequence is TGTGCCAGCAGCGCTTGGGAGACCCAGTACTTC. Translating it yields CASSAWETQYF.

The chain recombines TRBV2 with TRBJ2-7, with a tentative D call TRBD2 (6 bases). V gave up 4 bases and J gave up 3 bases, with 10 bases separating them. Germline loops: CDR1 SNHLY, CDR2 FYNNEI. The CDR3 totals 13 residues. CDR3 sequence reads: CASSGPGLYEQYF. Here the CDR3 DNA reads TGTGCCAGCAGTGGCCCGGGACTCTACGAGCAGTACTTC.

The rearrangement joins TRBV28 to TRBJ1-2; maybe TRBD1 (5 bases). The CDR3 contains 11 residues. Germline CDR1 is MDHEN and CDR2 is SYDVKM. The V gene lost 8 bases and the J gene lost 5 bases, with 9 bases spanning the gap. DNA of the CDR3: TGTGCCAGCCTCAGGGAATATGGCTACACCTTC. Amino acid sequence: CASLREYGYTF.

V is TRBV7-8 and J is TRBJ1-4; D unresolved. The V gene lost 5 bases and the J gene lost 0 bases, with 7 bases spanning the gap. The germline CDR1 and CDR2 sequences are SGHVS and FQNEAQ. The CDR3 totals 14 residues. The DNA for the CDR3 is TGTGCCAGCAGCGTTGGGGCAACTAATGAAAAACTGTTTTTT. Residues: CASSVGATNEKLFF.

The sample holds many counts of this clonotype. The rearrangement uses TRBV12-3 or TRBV12-4 and TRBJ2-7, with 9 bases fitting TRBD1. Trimming took 5 bases from V and 3 from J; bases not matched to a gene: 8. The CDR3 contains 15 residues. The CDR3: CASSPHLTGGYEQYF. For the CDR3, the DNA is TGTGCCAGCAGTCCCCACCTGACAGGGGGCTACGAGCAGTACTTC.

A few counts support this clonotype. The chain recombines TRBV9 with TRBJ2-2, with 9 nucleotides matching TRBD1. The V segment lost 0 bases and the J segment 5 bases; nucleotides outside the gene matches: 2. Germline V gene sequence: CDR1 SGDLS, CDR2 YYNGEE. The CDR3 consists of 15 residues. The CDR3 DNA follows: TGTGCCAGCAGCGTAGTTGGACAGGGGACCGGGGAGCTGTTTTTT. Translation: CASSVVGQGTGELFF.

This clonotype was detected a few times. The chain links TRBV6-5 to TRBJ2-3; 9 nucleotides align to TRBD2. There are 15 residues in the CDR3. The V gene's germline CDR1 is MNHEY and CDR2 SVGAGI. V trimming: 7 bases; J trimming: 3 bases; junction bases outside the gene matches: 8. The CDR3, as DNA: TGTGCCAGCAACTCTCTAGCGGGGAAGACAGATACGCAGTATTTT. This translates into CASNSLAGKTDTQYF.

This clonotype has more than one count but fewer than ten. The J gene is TRBJ1-4, the V gene TRBV25-1; perhaps TRBD1 as D (6 bases). Trimming removed 4 bases from V and 0 bases from J, with 12 bases in between. The CDR3 extends over 16 amino acids. Germline V gene sequence: CDR1 MGHDK, CDR2 SYGVNS. CDR3 residues: CASSGTETATNEKLFF. In DNA, the CDR3 is TGTGCCAGCAGTGGGACAGAGACTGCAACTAATGAAAAACTGTTTTTT.

This clonotype was seen repeatedly, ten times or more. One end of the junction fails to match germline, which may point to a read error. The rearrangement joins TRBV7-7 to TRBJ2-6; 10 bases fit TRBD1. This CDR3 has 18 residues. Germline loops: CDR1 SSHAT, CDR2 FNYEAQ (reference sequence). This CDR3 reads CASSRWTGGSSGANVLTF. The CDR3 DNA follows: TGTGCTAGCAGCCGCTGGACAGGGGGTAGCTCTGGGGCCAACGTCCTGACTTTC.

This clonotype was picked up a small number of times. The chain joins TRBV7-8 to TRBJ2-7; 8 bases agree with TRBD2. CDR1 is SGHVS and CDR2 is FQNEAQ in the germline V gene. This CDR3 is 13 amino acids long. After removal of 2 bases from V and 3 bases from J, the junction contained 0 bases not matched to a gene. CDR3 DNA sequence: TGTGCCAGCAGCTTAACTAGCGGCTACGAGCAGTACTTC. Translated: CASSLTSGYEQYF.

Many counts were recorded for this clonotype. V gene TRBV7-9 combines with J gene TRBJ1-5; D not certain. The CDR3 spans 15 residues. Germline V gene data show CDR1 as SEHNR and CDR2 as FQNEAQ (reference sequence). V shed 3 bases and J shed 1 base, with 10 bases lying between them. This chain's CDR3 is CASSFGEISNQPQHF. For the CDR3, the DNA is TGTGCCAGCAGCTTCGGGGAGATAAGCAATCAGCCCCAGCATTTT.

Turning to this clonotype: The junction differs from germline at one of its ends, possibly a read error. The chain couples TRBV19 to TRBJ2-7, with D possibly TRBD1 on 6 matching bases. CDR3 length equals 18 residues. CDR1 and CDR2 from the germline V gene are LNHDA and SQIVND (reference sequence). CDR3 nucleotide sequence: TGTGCCAGTAGTATCGACGTCGAAGCAGGGGATAACTCCAACGAGCAGTACTTC. Its translation is CASSIDVEAGDNSNEQYF.

The V call is TRBV12-3 or TRBV12-4, the J call TRBJ1-3; unclear D gene. The CDR3 extends over 16 amino acids. Trimming shortened V by 7 bases and J by 1 base, and 17 bases separated the two germline ends. CDR3: CASILYLAPSGNTIYF. In DNA form, the CDR3 reads TGTGCCAGCATCCTATATCTAGCACCGTCTGGAAACACCATATATTTT.

The chain uses TRBV3-1 and TRBJ2-3; D is possibly TRBD1 (6 bases). The CDR3 loop spans 16 amino acids. V was trimmed by 5 bases and J by 1 base, leaving 16 bases between them. Germline values: CDR1 LGHDT, CDR2 YNNKEL (reference sequence). The CDR3 reads CASSSPVGAGTDTQYF. CDR3 sequence (DNA): TGTGCCAGCAGCTCGCCTGTGGGGGCGGGCACAGATACGCAGTATTTT.

With regard to this clonotype: A much larger clone lies one base from this, so it may be a read error. This chain links TRBV3-1 with TRBJ1-5; tentative D call: TRBD1 (6 bases). Germline CDR1 reads LGHDT; CDR2 reads YNNKEL (reference sequence). The CDR3 spans 14 residues. CDR3 amino acids: CASRQGTGNQPQNF. Here the CDR3 DNA reads TGTGCCAGCAGACAGGGTACAGGCAATCAGCCCCAGAATTTT.